Listed below are T cell receptor beta chains from one sample, sequenced in a study of blood T cell repertoires in COVID-19. The method was immunoSEQ multiplex PCR; TCRdb's version includes in-frame clones alone and lacks a portion of them. The repertoire holds tens of thousands of clones, with 85% to 95% as singletons. The sample was peripheral blood. The receptors were sampled from a man aged 70 or older with active COVID-19. The CDR3 runs from the conserved cysteine through the conserved F or W. The D gene is left open where the match is weak. Not every row has a clone size; where given, it reads once, few, many or a size class.

TRBV19	TRBD2	NA	TRBJ2-7	CASSLRGGSDEQYF	TGTGCCAGTAGCTTGCGGGGGGGTTCTGACGAGCAGTACTTC
TRBV6-1	TRBD1	many	TRBJ2-7	CASSEAGDRGDEQYF	TGTGCCAGCAGTGAAGCGGGGGACAGGGGTGATGAGCAGTACTTC
TRBV5-8	TRBD1	few	TRBJ1-2	CASSSLTRGSLYGYTF	TGTGCCAGCAGCTCCCTCACCAGGGGGTCGCTCTATGGCTACACCTTC
TRBV18	NA	once	TRBJ2-3	CASSPLRVGDTQYF	TGTGCCAGCTCACCACTTCGGGTTGGAGATACGCAGTATTTT
TRBV5-1	NA	NA	TRBJ2-5	CASSLATGEETQYF	TGCGCCAGCAGCTTGGCAACGGGGGAAGAGACCCAGTACTTC
TRBV15	NA	NA	TRBJ1-1	CATSRDLGDITEAFF	TGTGCCACCAGCAGAGATCTTGGGGACATCACTGAAGCTTTCTTT
TRBV2	TRBD1	few	TRBJ2-3	CASSGGQGSTDTQYF	TGTGCCAGCAGTGGGGGACAGGGTAGCACAGATACGCAGTATTTT
TRBV6-5	TRBD2	NA	TRBJ2-3	CASTRPETSKQYF	TGTGCCAGCACTCGCCCTGAGACTAGCAAGCAGTATTTT
TRBV3-1/TRBV3-2	TRBD2	NA	TRBJ2-7	CASSQVPSGGSYEQYF	TGTGCCAGCAGCCAAGTACCTAGCGGGGGGTCCTACGAGCAGTACTTC
TRBV19	NA	NA	TRBJ2-6	CASSSPDRSGANVLTF	TGTGCCAGTAGCTCACCAGACAGGTCTGGGGCCAACGTCCTGACTTTC
TRBV3-1/TRBV3-2	NA	NA	TRBJ2-3	CASSQDVIAASTDTQYF	TGTGCCAGCAGCCAAGACGTTATCGCGGCTAGCACAGATACGCAGTATTTT
TRBV29-1	TRBD1	NA	TRBJ1-2	CSVSGTGANYGYTF	TGCAGCGTCTCAGGGACAGGGGCGAACTATGGCTACACCTTC
TRBV6-5	TRBD1	NA	TRBJ2-3	CASSYSTGVPDTQYF	TGTGCCAGCAGTTACTCGACAGGGGTCCCAGATACGCAGTATTTT
TRBV28	NA	NA	TRBJ1-5	CASSSPSQPQHF	TGTGCCAGCAGTTCACCTAGTCAGCCCCAGCATTTT
TRBV4-2	TRBD1	NA	TRBJ1-2	CASSQGQSRETYYGYTF	TGTGCCAGCAGCCAGGGACAGTCCAGGGAGACCTACTATGGCTACACCTTC